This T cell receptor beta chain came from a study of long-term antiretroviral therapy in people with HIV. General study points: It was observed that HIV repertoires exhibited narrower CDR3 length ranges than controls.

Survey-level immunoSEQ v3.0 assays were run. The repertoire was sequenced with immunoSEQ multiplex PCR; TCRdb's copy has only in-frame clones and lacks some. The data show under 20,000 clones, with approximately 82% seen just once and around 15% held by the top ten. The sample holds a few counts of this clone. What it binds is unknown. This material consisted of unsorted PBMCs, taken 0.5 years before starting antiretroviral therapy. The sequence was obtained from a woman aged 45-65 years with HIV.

CDR3 amino acids: CASSGTGDQPQHF. The CDR3 nucleotides are TGTGCCAGTAGTGGGACAGGGGATCAGCCCCAGCATTTT. The V gene is TRBV19, the J gene TRBJ1-5; 10 nucleotides align to TRBD1. Germline values: CDR1 LNHDA, CDR2 SQIVND (reference sequence). The CDR3 is 13 residues long. J was trimmed by 5 bases and V by 5 bases; bases with no gene match: 0.